This T cell receptor (beta chain) is from a study of T-cell memory formation after mild COVID-19. Across the study: TCR clusters mostly belonged to single donors.

Trimming shortened V by 6 bases and J by 3 bases, and 6 bases separated the two germline ends. The CDR3 has 12 amino acids. Germline V lookup: CDR1 KGHDR, CDR2 SFDVKD. Broader study findings: Several responding clones turned up in pre-infection memory, indicating that cross-reactive memory may have taken part.

Sample barcodes and UMIs were carried by the TCR alpha and TCR beta cDNA libraries that 5'RACE generated with constant-segment primers. TCRdb re-derived calls from the 5' RACE reads in MiXCR, one entry per CDR3 protein. Of 580,000 or so distinct CDR3 sequences listed, 15% to 20% are singletons. Details on this clonotype: Antigen specificity is unknown.

The origin of this receptor is an adult woman who had mild COVID-19 (a few samples of this study predate the infection). Cell type and time point are not known. J is TRBJ2-3 and V is TRBV24-1; the D is unclear. Sequences were obtained from PBMCs or a T cell subset sorted from them (not recorded which). The CDR3: CATSLTTDTQYF. CDR3 nucleotide sequence: TGTGCCACCAGTCTTACTACAGATACGCAGTATTTT.